These 32 T cell receptor beta chains came from one sample sequenced in a study of CD8 T cells in ankylosing spondylitis. TCRdb re-called the 5' RACE reads through MiXCR, storing one row per CDR3 protein. The table records 40,000 or so distinct CDR3 sequences, approximately 10% of them present only once. Sequenced input: blood, either unsorted or a sorted T cell fraction (not recorded which). The origin of the receptors is a male donor with ankylosing spondylitis or in good health (not recorded which).

This clonotype was detected many times. V and J are TRBV12-3 or TRBV12-4 and TRBJ1-5; possibly TRBD1 for D (5 bases). CDR3 length equals 15 residues. V lost 2 bases to trimming and J lost 4 bases, with 12 bases between them. The CDR3 reads CASSLTPGANQPQHF. CDR3 in DNA: TGTGCCAGCAGTTTAACCCCCGGGGCGAATCAGCCCCAGCATTTT.

This clonotype was recorded many times. The chain joins TRBV29-1 to TRBJ2-3; 8 bases fit TRBD1. Germline-derived CDR1 and CDR2 are SQVTM and ANQGSEA. The CDR3 has 12 amino acids. The junction had 3 bases not matched to a gene; V was cut back by 6 bases and J by 4 bases. This CDR3 reads CSVGTGADTQYF. CDR3 in DNA: TGCAGCGTGGGGACAGGCGCAGATACGCAGTATTTT.

At least ten counts were recorded for this clonotype. V and J are TRBV29-1 and TRBJ2-2, with 7 bases lining up with TRBD1. CDR1 and CDR2 (germline): SQVTM, ANQGSEA. J lost 6 bases, V lost 4 bases, and 8 bases had no gene match. The length of the CDR3 is 14 residues. The CDR3 loop reads CSVAGGKRPGELFF. The CDR3 nucleotides read TGCAGCGTTGCAGGGGGAAAACGTCCCGGGGAGCTGTTTTTT.

By frequency in the sample, this clonotype is medium-sized (0.01 to 0.1%). The rearrangement links TRBV5-1 to TRBJ2-7, with 11 bases that match TRBD1. Per the germline V gene, CDR1 is SGHRS and CDR2 is YFSETQ. The CDR3 loop spans 16 amino acids. The junction had 5 bases not matched to a gene; V was cut back by 3 bases and J by 0 bases. DNA for the CDR3: TGCGCCAGCAGCTGGACAGGGGGCCTAAGCTCCTACGAGCAGTACTTC. Amino acids: CASSWTGGLSSYEQYF. Looking up the rest from reference TRBV5-1 and TRBJ2-7 gives the full variable domain: KAGVTQTPRYLIKTRGQQVTLSCSPISGHRSVSWYQQTPGQGLQFLFEYFSETQRNKGNFPGRFSGRQFSNSRSEMNVSTLELGDSALYLCASSWTGGLSSYEQYFGPGTRLTVT.

Ten or more counts support this clonotype. This chain connects TRBV20-1 to TRBJ2-7; 9 bases are a match to TRBD2. The CDR3 has 16 residues. Germline V lookup: CDR1 DFQATT, CDR2 SNEGSKA (reference sequence). V trimming: 3 bases; J trimming: 2 bases; junction bases outside the gene matches: 11. DNA of the CDR3: TGCAGTGCTAGTCCTCTGGTAGCGGGGGTTCCCTACGAGCAGTACTTC. Its protein is CSASPLVAGVPYEQYF.

This chain joins TRBV30 and TRBJ2-1, with D unresolved. Germline V lookup: CDR1 GTSNPN, CDR2 SVGIG (reference sequence). Trimming cost V 0 bases and J 4 bases, with 1 base left between them. The CDR3 spans 11 residues. Here the CDR3 DNA reads TGTGCCTGGAGTGTATACAATGAGCAGTTCTTC. This sequence encodes CAWSVYNEQFF.

This clonotype was detected many times. The chain is built from TRBV7-7 and TRBJ1-1; 7 bases line up with TRBD1. Per germline, CDR1 SSHAT and CDR2 FNYEAQ (reference sequence). V lost 2 bases and J lost 0; bases outside the gene matches: 15. This CDR3 spans 19 amino acids. The CDR3 DNA sequence: TGTGCCAGCAGCTTAAGAAGAAGGAGACAGGGTTGGATGAACACTGAAGCTTTCTTT. This sequence encodes CASSLRRRRQGWMNTEAFF.

This clonotype has ten or more counts. The gene calls are TRBV29-1 and TRBJ2-3; D is ambiguous. Germline CDR1 and CDR2: SQVTM and ANQGSEA. V shed 5 bases and J shed 0 bases, with 21 bases lying between them. The CDR3 is made up of 17 amino acids. The CDR3 sequence: CSVLLSGPSLSTDTQYF. The CDR3 nucleotides are TGCAGCGTTCTCCTCTCCGGGCCTTCACTTAGCACAGATACGCAGTATTTT.

Many counts were recorded for this clonotype. This chain joins TRBV2 and TRBJ2-7; perhaps TRBD1 as D (6 bases). The CDR3 length is 13 residues. Germline CDR1 SNHLY, CDR2 FYNNEI. V was clipped by 6 bases and J by 2 bases, with 11 bases between them. The CDR3 DNA reads TGTGCCAGCAGCCGGACAGACCCCTACGAGCAGTACTTC. Protein: CASSRTDPYEQYF.

This clonotype was counted many times. The genes are TRBV5-1 and TRBJ2-3; tentative D call: TRBD2 (7 bases). Trimming shortened V by 5 bases and J by 2 bases, and 18 bases separated the two germline ends. Germline V lookup: CDR1 SGHRS, CDR2 YFSETQ. The CDR3 covers 16 residues. CDR3 amino acids: CASSPRAGAHTDTQYF. In DNA, the CDR3 is TGCGCCAGCAGTCCGCGTGCGGGGGCCCACACAGATACGCAGTATTTT.

There are many counts of this clonotype. This chain uses TRBV3-1 with TRBJ2-1; unclear D gene. The CDR3 consists of 14 residues. Looked up from germline, CDR1 is LGHDT and CDR2 is YNNKEL (reference sequence). Trimming removed 6 bases from V and 5 bases from J, with 14 bases in between. CDR3 loop: CASRRYDRHNEQFF. The DNA of the CDR3 is TGTGCCAGCAGGCGGTATGATAGGCACAATGAGCAGTTCTTC.

The chain is built from TRBV11-2 and TRBJ2-5; 8 positions match TRBD2. The CDR3 is made up of 19 amino acids. The V and J ends lost 2 bases and 1 base, in that order; junction bases with no gene match: 15. The germline CDR1 and CDR2 sequences are SGHAT and FQNNGV. The CDR3 bases are TGTGCCAGCAGCTTAAATCTCGGCGCGGGGGGCTCACTCCAAGAGACCCAGTACTTC. Its protein product is CASSLNLGAGGSLQETQYF.

This clonotype was seen many times. The chain's CDR3 is CASSETNTIYF. Here the CDR3 DNA reads TGTGCCAGCAGTGAGACAAACACCATATATTTT. The V gene is TRBV6-1, the J gene TRBJ1-3; D gene unclear. Trimming cost V 3 bases and J 6 bases, with 3 bases left between them. CDR1 is MNHNS and CDR2 is SASEGT in the germline V gene. The CDR3 runs 11 residues.

Ten or more counts support this clonotype. The V call is TRBV24-1, the J call TRBJ2-1; D is ambiguous. The CDR3 is made up of 13 amino acids. Germline V gene data show CDR1 as KGHDR and CDR2 as SFDVKD. V was trimmed by 4 bases and J by 5 bases, leaving 8 bases between them. The CDR3 region has the DNA TGTGCCACCAGTGAGGTGGGTCACAATGAGCAGTTCTTC. Translated: CATSEVGHNEQFF.

In its sample, this clonotype was seen many times. The V gene is TRBV5-1, the J gene TRBJ2-1, with D possibly matching TRBD1 (6 bases). The CDR3 sequence is 15 residues long. V was clipped by 9 bases and J by 4 bases, with 20 bases between them. Germline assignment: CDR1 SGHRS and CDR2 YFSETQ. This CDR3 is CATRGSFTGYNEQFF. In nucleotides, the CDR3 is TGCGCCACAAGGGGGAGTTTCACCGGTTACAATGAGCAGTTCTTC.

This clonotype showed up many times. The chain couples TRBV5-1 to TRBJ1-1; 7 bases are shared with TRBD1. There are 14 residues in the CDR3. Germline assignment: CDR1 SGHRS and CDR2 YFSETQ. V dropped 4 bases and J dropped 4; count of bases not matched to a gene: 7. The CDR3 DNA is TGCGCCAGCAGCGAAACGACAGGGATCACTGAAGCTTTCTTT. Protein sequence: CASSETTGITEAFF.

This clonotype showed up many times. The chain recombines TRBV30 with TRBJ2-4; 7 bases are a match to TRBD2. Germline V gene lookup returns CDR1 GTSNPN and CDR2 SVGIG (reference sequence). CDR3 length: 13 amino acids. Here the CDR3 reads CAHGPRRGNIQYF. In nucleotides, the CDR3 is TGTGCACATGGACCCCGGCGGGGGAACATTCAGTACTTC.

The table lists this clonotype with a few counts. The junction does not match germline at one end; this may be a read error. The J gene is TRBJ2-2, the V gene TRBV19; D is possibly TRBD1 (5 bases). The CDR3 extends over 15 amino acids. Germline V gene lookup returns CDR1 LNHDA and CDR2 SQIVND (reference sequence). This CDR3 reads CASSTGLVYTGELFF. Here the CDR3 DNA reads TGTGCCAGCAGTACAGGCCTCGTTTACACCGGGGAGCTGTTTTTT.

Ten or more counts support this clonotype. This chain links TRBV6-5 with TRBJ1-2; D may be TRBD1 (5 bases). V lost 2 bases and J lost 8, with 6 bases in between. Per the germline V gene, CDR1 is MNHEY and CDR2 is SVGAGI. This CDR3 region has 11 residues. The CDR3 DNA sequence: TGTGCCAGCAGTTACCAGGGCGGCTACACCTTC. Translation: CASSYQGGYTF.

There are many counts of this clonotype. The chain joins TRBV5-1 to TRBJ2-3; the D is unclear. Germline lookup yields CDR1 SGHRS and CDR2 YFSETQ. The CDR3 covers 15 residues. The V and J ends lost 2 bases and 0 bases respectively, with 10 bases between them. DNA for the CDR3: TGCGCCAGCAGCTTCGGCGCGACTAGCACAGATACGCAGTATTTT. It yields the protein CASSFGATSTDTQYF.

The gene calls are TRBV5-1 and TRBJ2-2; D is ambiguous. V dropped 2 bases and J dropped 4 bases, with 3 bases sitting between them. This CDR3 spans 12 amino acids. Per germline, CDR1 SGHRS and CDR2 YFSETQ. This CDR3 is CASSFVTGELFF. The CDR3 nucleotides read TGCGCCAGCAGCTTTGTCACCGGGGAGCTGTTTTTT.

As to this clonotype: A clone one base away is much larger, so this may be a read error. The J gene is TRBJ1-2, the V gene TRBV20-1; 7 bases map to TRBD1. This CDR3 is 15 amino acids long. V gave up 6 bases and J gave up 0 bases; unmatched junction bases: 10. CDR1 DFQATT and CDR2 SNEGSKA come from the germline V gene (reference sequence). CDR3 sequence (DNA): TGCAGTGCCAGCAACCCTGGGACAGCTAACTATGGCTACACCTTC. The encoded protein is CSASNPGTANYGYTF.

This clonotype was observed at least ten times. This chain joins TRBV15 and TRBJ2-6; TRBD1 or TRBD2 may be the D gene (5 bases each). The CDR3 runs 17 residues. Per the germline V gene, CDR1 is LNHNV and CDR2 is YYDKDF (reference sequence). V was clipped by 6 bases and J by 2 bases, with 17 bases between them. The chain's CDR3 is CATRSGTPTTGANVLTF. The CDR3 DNA sequence: TGTGCCACCAGGTCCGGGACGCCGACAACTGGGGCCAACGTCCTGACTTTC.

This clonotype was observed at least ten times. J is TRBJ1-2 and V is TRBV5-1, with D possibly being TRBD1 (6 bases). The CDR3 is 13 amino acids. Germline values: CDR1 SGHRS, CDR2 YFSETQ. V was pared by 0 bases and J by 7 bases, with 10 bases between. The CDR3 protein is CASSLGQAGGYTF. CDR3 in DNA: TGCGCCAGCAGCTTGGGACAGGCCGGTGGCTACACCTTC.

This clonotype was seen ten or more times. The chain joins TRBV7-1 to TRBJ1-5; D remains ambiguous. TRBV7-1 is sorted into the ORF group, with uncertain function. The CDR3 runs 14 residues. The ends were cut back, 3 bases at V and 3 bases at J, with 9 bases in the middle. CDR3 DNA sequence: TGTGCCAGCAGCTCTTCCTCGGACAATCAGCCCCAGCATTTT. Protein: CASSSSSDNQPQHF.

The sample holds a few counts of this clonotype. The gene calls are TRBV29-1 and TRBJ2-7; D might be TRBD1 (5 bases). Trimming left V 2 bases short and J 7 bases short, with 15 bases between. Looked up from germline, CDR1 is SQVTM and CDR2 is ANQGSEA. The CDR3 contains 13 residues. CDR3 coding DNA: TGCAGCGTTGAAAAGGCCCAGGGTGGGGAGCAGTACTTC. It translates to CSVEKAQGGEQYF.

This clonotype was seen repeatedly, ten times or more. This rearrangement joins TRBV29-1 to TRBJ2-1; maybe TRBD1 (5 bases). The V gene lost 0 bases and the J gene lost 9 bases, with 12 bases spanning the gap. CDR3 size: 13 residues. Germline V gene lookup returns CDR1 SQVTM and CDR2 ANQGSEA. CDR3: CSVEEKGQTEQFF. The CDR3 nucleotides are TGCAGCGTTGAAGAAAAGGGGCAAACTGAGCAGTTCTTC.

This clonotype appeared many times. The V and J genes are TRBV28 and TRBJ1-2, with 7 bases identical to TRBD1. Unmatched junction bases numbered 2, after V lost 6 bases and J lost 4 bases. Germline CDR1 is MDHEN and CDR2 is SYDVKM. The CDR3 length is 12 residues. The CDR3 region has the DNA TGTGCCAGCAGCGGGACAGTCTATGGCTACACCTTC. Protein sequence: CASSGTVYGYTF.

The rearrangement links TRBV30 to TRBJ2-2; no firm D call. The CDR3 totals 13 residues. Germline V CDR1 and CDR2: GTSNPN, SVGIG (reference sequence). The germline V and J ends were trimmed by 2 bases and 9 bases, with 13 bases remaining between them. CDR3 bases: TGTGCCTGGAGTCTGGTCCCTGATAGGGAGCTGTTTTTT. Translated: CAWSLVPDRELFF.

This clonotype was picked up many times. A read error may produce the germline difference seen at one junction end. The chain uses TRBV14 and TRBJ2-1; D might be TRBD1 or TRBD2, each matching 5 bases. CDR3 length equals 15 residues. Germline CDR1 and CDR2: SGHDN and FVKESK. The CDR3 coding sequence is TGTGCCAGCAGTCAAGAGTGGGGGTCCTACAATGAGCAGTTCTTC. Protein: CASSQEWGSYNEQFF.

This clonotype appeared many times. The J gene is TRBJ2-7, the V gene TRBV12-3 or TRBV12-4, with no clear D. Trimming left V 3 bases short and J 3 bases short, with 6 bases between. CDR3 length equals 12 residues. The DNA for the CDR3 is TGTGCCAGCAGTTTCCTAGACTACGAGCAGTACTTC. Translating gives CASSFLDYEQYF.

This clonotype was recorded at least ten times. The chain carries TRBV20-1 and TRBJ2-1; TRBD1 aligns across 9 bases. Germline CDR1 and CDR2: DFQATT and SNEGSKA (reference sequence). The CDR3 runs 15 residues. The ends lost 6 bases at V and 6 bases at J; junction bases unmatched: 12. CDR3 protein: CSARPRDREVNEQFF. The CDR3 DNA sequence: TGCAGTGCCAGACCCCGGGACAGGGAGGTCAATGAGCAGTTCTTC.